These T cell receptor beta chains were read from a single sample in a study of identical twins. TCRdb recomputed calls from the 5' RACE reads with MiXCR, one row per CDR3 protein. The sample holds 200,000 to 300,000 distinct CDR3 sequences, 9.5% to 15% seen once. These same records also appear under a second study, on yellow fever vaccine responses in identical twins.

The sample was memory (CD45RO+) T cells sorted from blood. The receptors were gathered from a woman younger than 30 in good health. CDR3s include the opening cysteine and the closing phenylalanine or tryptophan. The D gene is left open where the match is weak. A row's size may be missing; if present it is once, few, many or a size class.

D gene | J gene | clone size | V gene | CDR3 protein | CDR3 DNA
- | TRBJ2-7 | - | TRBV27 | CASSSNGGLEQHF | TGTGCCAGCAGTTCAAACGGGGGGCTCGAGCAGCACTTC
TRBD2 | TRBJ2-1 | many | TRBV7-9 | CASSSLAGRYNEQFF | TGTGCCAGCAGCTCTCTAGCGGGACGCTACAATGAGCAGTTCTTC
- | TRBJ2-3 | few | TRBV10-3 | CAIGVALQEADTQYF | TGTGCCATCGGGGTGGCCCTCCAAGAGGCAGATACGCAGTATTTT
TRBD2 | TRBJ2-1 | - | TRBV11-1 | CASSLGGGVYNEQFF | TGTGCCAGCAGCTTAGGCGGGGGGGTCTACAATGAGCAGTTCTTC
- | TRBJ2-7 | - | TRBV5-1 | CASSLDFDLYEQYF | TGCGCCAGCAGCTTGGATTTCGATCTTTACGAGCAGTACTTC
TRBD1 | TRBJ2-1 | few | TRBV10-1 | CASSDGQAYNEQFF | TGCGCCAGCAGTGATGGACAGGCCTACAATGAGCAGTTCTTC
TRBD1 | TRBJ2-1 | - | TRBV7-9 | CASSWGQGALNEQFF | TGTGCCAGCAGCTGGGGCCAGGGGGCGCTTAATGAGCAGTTCTTC
- | TRBJ2-7 | many | TRBV20-1 | CSARKSAGAYEQYF | TGCAGTGCTAGAAAGTCGGCAGGGGCCTACGAGCAGTACTTC
- | TRBJ2-5 | few | TRBV7-3 | CASSRSQQETQYF | TGTGCCAGCAGCCGGAGTCAGCAGGAGACCCAGTACTTC
- | TRBJ2-7 | - | TRBV9 | CASSVWGRKAYEQYF | TGTGCCAGCAGCGTCTGGGGCCGCAAAGCTTACGAGCAGTACTTC
- | TRBJ1-2 | many | TRBV5-1 | CASSFEGPLGGYTF | TGCGCCAGCAGCTTTGAGGGGCCCCTCGGTGGCTACACCTTC
TRBD1 | TRBJ2-1 | many | TRBV5-1 | CASSLDPRDRAHSYNEQFF | TGCGCCAGCAGCTTGGACCCCAGGGACAGGGCACACTCCTACAATGAGCAGTTCTTC